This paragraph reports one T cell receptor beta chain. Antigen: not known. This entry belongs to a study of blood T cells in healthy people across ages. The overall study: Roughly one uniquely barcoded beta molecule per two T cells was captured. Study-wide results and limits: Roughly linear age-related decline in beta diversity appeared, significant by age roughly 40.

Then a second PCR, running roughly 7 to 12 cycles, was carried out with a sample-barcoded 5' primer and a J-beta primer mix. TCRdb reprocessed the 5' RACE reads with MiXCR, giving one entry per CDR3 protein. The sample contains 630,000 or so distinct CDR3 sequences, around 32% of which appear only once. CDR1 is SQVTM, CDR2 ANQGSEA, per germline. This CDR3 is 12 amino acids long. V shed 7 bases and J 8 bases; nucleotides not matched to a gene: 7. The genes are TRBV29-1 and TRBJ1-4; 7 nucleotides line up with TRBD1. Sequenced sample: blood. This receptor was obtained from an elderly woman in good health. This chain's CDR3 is CSGRWDSEKLFF. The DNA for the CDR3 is TGCAGCGGGCGCTGGGACAGCGAAAAACTGTTTTTT.